This T cell receptor beta chain derives from a study of shared clonotypes between healthy human individuals (dated by TCRdb to the early 2020s). Concerning the study at large: The cohort included a few men and two women between 18 and 49 years of age. To estimate repertoire size and how much clonotype sharing occurs between individuals, the study deeply sequenced the blood TCR repertoires of about five healthy adults. Different laboratories and diverse techniques were used to prepare libraries and sequence TCR repertoires, to increase sequencing depth and limit assay-specific biases. For each donor, CD4 naive and CD4 memory were each run on three plates, CD8 naive on two plates, and CD8 memory on one plate. Between about 0.94 and 8.9 billion PBMCs per donor were obtained by leukapheresis.

Using the deep immunoSEQ assay, multiplex PCR amplified TCR CDR3 regions from genomic DNA. Extracted genomic DNA from each cell subset was distributed evenly across all wells of several immunoSEQ 96-well plates, and each plate was treated as a replicate. For sorted subsets, each replicate PCR was loaded with approximately 0.2 ug genomic DNA, equivalent to 30,000 or so T cell genomes. The purified libraries were quantified using a Qubit 3.0 fluorometer, sized with a Bioanalyzer 2100, and then quantified again using the KAPA Library Quantification kit. Every immunoSEQ 96-well plate was sequenced on a separate single-read 150-cycle Illumina NextSeq 550 flow cell. In the authors' own workflow: The immunoSEQ output contained only junctional sequences without quality scores, so filtering could not match that applied to full-length reads. To assign V/J genes and CDR3, sequences were annotated against IMGT germline references using PyIR, a Python wrapper for IgBLAST v1.9. Reads were filtered out if the reads had weak V/J assignments (E-value above 1e-6), no CDR3, stop codons, out-of-frame junctions, or ambiguous translated residues. V3J clonotypes were defined as sequences sharing an identical inferred V gene, J gene, and CDR3 amino acid sequence. Percentage overlap between repertoires was calculated by dividing the number of shared unique clonotypes by the size of the smaller repertoire. Richness of each repertoire was evaluated using RTK rarefaction, the Chao1 estimator, and Recon v2.1 estimates of unobserved clonotypes. Generation probabilities were computed with OLGA for all TCRbeta clonotypes obtained by the gDNA method from a handful of donors. TCRdb's version of the immuneACCESS table is confined to in-frame rearrangements and falls short of the full clone set. An unresolved V gene accounts for under half of the shortfall where checked; the remainder is of unknown origin. The V and J calls and clone size come from that table; D and trimming were worked out from the DNA. This sample has hundreds of thousands of clones in its table, and approximately 95% of those were observed once. The ten largest clones add up to about 0.064% of the sample.

Comment on this clone: Its recognized antigen is unknown. Base qualities were left out, and no much larger clone turns up one base away.

The CDR3, cysteine through phenylalanine, is 16 amino acids long. Only the CDR3 part of the read is kept: 48 bases, read in frame from the first base. Via the germline V gene (reference sequence), CDR1 is MNHEY and CDR2 SMNVEV. The junction shows trimming of 2 bases on V and 5 bases on J, and the gene matches do not reach 11 bases of it. On the study overall, not on this receptor specifically: Based on pairwise subsampling, the degree of clonotype sharing among donors was expected to be affected by sequencing depth. Sampling was limited to blood, and TCR repertoires in tissue likely differ from TCR repertoires in blood. When four donors were compared, the shared fraction of clonotypes was around 5% for naive CD4, more than 3% for naive CD8, more than 2% for memory CD4, and roughly 0.4% for memory CD8. Because the study included a small number of donors, the genetic and exposure-history diversity represented was limited. Larger estimated clonotype richness was generally found for naive subsets than for memory subsets. Rarefaction of sorted-subset datasets indicated incomplete sequencing despite the large sequencing depth. Compared with non-shared clonotypes, clonotypes shared by all four sorted-subset donors had higher generation probabilities.

Healthy HIV-negative adults with no recently reported acute infections or vaccinations were included as donors. Every donor was a Caucasian adult living in Nashville, Tennessee, USA. CD4+ T cells were enriched by magnetic negative selection, after which naive cells were positively selected on CD45RA and the negative fraction was taken as the memory subset. Blood was collected by leukapheresis, and PBMCs were isolated by Ficoll-Histopaque density gradient centrifugation and then cryopreserved in liquid nitrogen vapor phase. Analytical flow cytometry was used to check the purity and quantity of every magnetically sorted T cell population. From each sorted fraction, genomic DNA was isolated and quantified by UV absorbance on a Nanodrop 2000c.

Material: naive CD4+ T cells sorted from blood. The cell subset or site label corresponds to: CD45RA+ positively selected. This receptor was identified in a young woman in good health. The V and J genes are TRBV27 and TRBJ1-2; 7 nucleotides in the junction match TRBD1. The CDR3 protein is CASSLTRQGLQYGYTF. The bases are TGTGCCAGCAGTTTAACCCGACAGGGTCTACAGTATGGCTACACCTTC.